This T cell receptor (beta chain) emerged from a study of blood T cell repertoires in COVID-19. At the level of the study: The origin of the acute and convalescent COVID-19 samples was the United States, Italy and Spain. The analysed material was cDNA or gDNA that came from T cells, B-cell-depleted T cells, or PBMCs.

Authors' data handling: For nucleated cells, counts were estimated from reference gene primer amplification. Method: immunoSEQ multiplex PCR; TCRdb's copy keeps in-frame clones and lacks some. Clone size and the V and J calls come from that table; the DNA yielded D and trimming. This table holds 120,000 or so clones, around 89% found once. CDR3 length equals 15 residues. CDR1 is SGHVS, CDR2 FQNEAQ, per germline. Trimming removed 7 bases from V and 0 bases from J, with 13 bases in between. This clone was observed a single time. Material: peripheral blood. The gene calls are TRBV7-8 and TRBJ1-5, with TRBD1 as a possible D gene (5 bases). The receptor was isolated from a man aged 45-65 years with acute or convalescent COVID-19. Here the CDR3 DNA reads TGTGCCAGCACCCTTGGGGCCGGTAGCAATCAGCCCCAGCATTTT. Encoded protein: CASTLGAGSNQPQHF.